The sequence of this TCR beta chain was determined in a study of beta chain features in type 1 diabetes. As to this clone: Its specificity is not known.

Trimming at V came to 5 bases and at J to 1 base, leaving 4 bases not matched to a gene. Germline CDR1 and CDR2: LGHNT and FRNRAP. The CDR3 extends over 15 amino acids. Via the markers CD45RO/CCR7/CD25/CD127/CD95/CD27, stem cell-like memory, regulatory, central memory and naive CD4+ cells were sorted. All of the isolated RNA was reverse transcribed, so expressed TCRB transcripts were sequenced. Sequenced by immunoSEQ multiplex PCR; TCRdb stores in-frame clones only, minus some. The profile shows about 320,000 clones, around 15% of them singletons. General study findings and limits: Moderate yet significant TCRB CDR3 shortening was seen in Type 1 diabetes patients in all four CD4+ subsets.

Sample: central memory CD4+ T cells from blood. This clonotype was sampled from a man aged 25-40 years in good health. The V gene is TRBV12-5, the J gene TRBJ2-3; 9 bases align to TRBD2. The CDR3 spells CASGPAGGGTDTQYF. In DNA, the CDR3 is TGTGCTAGTGGTCCAGCGGGAGGAGGCACAGATACGCAGTATTTT.